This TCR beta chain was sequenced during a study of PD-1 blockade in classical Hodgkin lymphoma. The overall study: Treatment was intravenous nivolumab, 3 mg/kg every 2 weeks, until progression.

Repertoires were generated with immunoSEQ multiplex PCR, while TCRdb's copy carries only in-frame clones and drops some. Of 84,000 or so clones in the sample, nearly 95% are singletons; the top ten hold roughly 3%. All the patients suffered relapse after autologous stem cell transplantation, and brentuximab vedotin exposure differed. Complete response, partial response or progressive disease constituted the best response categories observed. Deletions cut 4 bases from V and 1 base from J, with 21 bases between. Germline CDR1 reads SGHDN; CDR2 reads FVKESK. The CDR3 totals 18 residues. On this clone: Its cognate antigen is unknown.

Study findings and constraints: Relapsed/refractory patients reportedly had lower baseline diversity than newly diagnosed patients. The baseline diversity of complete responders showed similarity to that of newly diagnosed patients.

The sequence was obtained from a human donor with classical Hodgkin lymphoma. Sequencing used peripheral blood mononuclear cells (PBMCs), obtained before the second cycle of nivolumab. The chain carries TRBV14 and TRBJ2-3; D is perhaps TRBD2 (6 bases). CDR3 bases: TGTGCCAGCAGCCCCCGTTTTAAACGGGAGTCCGGCACAGATACGCAGTATTTT. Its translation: CASSPRFKRESGTDTQYF.